The 30 T cell receptor beta chains below all came from one sample that was sequenced in a study of regulatory T cells in long-lasting Graves disease. To make TCR beta libraries, researchers used iRepertoire HTBI primers and Arm-PCR of CDR3 regions. TCRdb used MiXCR to reprocess the multiplex PCR reads, holding one entry per CDR3 protein. The sample has approximately 400,000 distinct CDR3 sequences; 15% are singletons. Time point noted: newly diagnosed GD, antithyroid drugs for less than 3 months. Generation of the TCR library employed RNA extracted from PBMCs. This same sample was also taken into another study, of T cells in Graves' hyperthyroidism and ophthalmopathy.

The sample in question was peripheral blood mononuclear cells (PBMCs), obtained at new diagnosis, from a patient treated with antithyroid drugs. These receptors originate from a woman aged 35 to 49 with Graves disease.

This clonotype was found many times. The chain carries TRBV20-1 and TRBJ1-6, with TRBD1 matching 8 bases. Germline-derived CDR1 and CDR2 are DFQATT and SNEGSKA (reference sequence). This CDR3 has 12 amino acids. CDR3 sequence reads: CSKGQDNSPLHF. CDR3 DNA sequence: TGCAGCAAGGGACAGGATAATTCACCCCTCCACTTT.

This clonotype showed up many times. The chain recombines TRBV12-3 or TRBV12-4 with TRBJ2-2; no definite D call. The CDR3 runs to 16 residues. V shed 3 bases and J shed 0 bases, with 11 bases lying between them. CDR3 loop: CASSFLPEANTGELFF. For the CDR3, the DNA is TGTGCCAGCAGTTTTTTGCCCGAAGCGAACACCGGGGAGCTGTTTTTT.

This clonotype was counted ten times or more. The chain has TRBV11-2 and TRBJ2-5; 7 bases are shared with TRBD2. CDR3 length: 16 amino acids. The germline CDR1 and CDR2 sequences are SGHAT and FQNNGV. V gave up 5 bases and J gave up 4 bases; unmatched junction bases: 13. CDR3 loop: CASSTNVGGGSETQYF. The CDR3 DNA is TGTGCCAGCAGCACTAATGTTGGGGGGGGATCAGAGACCCAGTACTTC.

To note about this clonotype: Only one base separates this from a far larger clonotype, so it likely reflects a read error. The rearrangement uses TRBV11-3 and TRBJ2-7; TRBD2 matches 8 bases. CDR3 length equals 15 residues. Germline V gene lookup returns CDR1 SGHNT and CDR2 YENEEA. Germline trimming cut 4 bases from V and 7 bases from J; bases unmatched to any gene: 12. The CDR3 bases are TGTGCCAGCAGCTCTCCGGGACTAGTGTCTGAGGAGCAGTACTTC. This translates into CASSSPGLVSEEQYF. Filled out from reference TRBV11-3 and TRBJ2-7, the complete variable domain reads EAGVVQSPRYKIIEKKQPVAFWCNPISGHNTLYWYLQNLGQGPELLIRYENEEAVDDSQLPKDRFSAERLKGVDSTLKIQPAELGDSAVYLCASSSPGLVSEEQYFGPGTRLTVT.

This clonotype was picked up many times. The chain carries TRBV5-6 and TRBJ2-4; 10 nucleotides align to TRBD2. With 1 base clipped from V and 0 bases from J, the junction kept 10 bases outside the gene matches. The CDR3 consists of 19 residues. Germline CDR1 SGHDT, CDR2 YYEEEE. As DNA, the CDR3 is TGTGCCAGCAGCTTGAGGACTAGCGGAACCACCCTAGCCAAAAACATTCAGTACTTC. Translated: CASSLRTSGTTLAKNIQYF.

This chain's CDR3 is CASSLLAGVGEQFF. CDR3 nucleotides: TGTGCCAGCAGCTTGCTAGCGGGAGTAGGTGAGCAGTTCTTC. The rearrangement links TRBV11-3 to TRBJ2-5; 10 positions match TRBD2. The DNA matches TRBJ2-1 better at its end, which makes the J call doubtful. The CDR3 spans 14 residues. Germline V gene lookup returns CDR1 SGHNT and CDR2 YENEEA.

About this clonotype: One junction end disagrees with the germline gene, perhaps due to a read error. This chain uses TRBV7-2 with TRBJ2-1, with TRBD1 matching 9 bases. The germline gives CDR1 SGHTA, CDR2 FQGNSA. The CDR3 length is 17 residues. The CDR3 nucleotides read TGTGCCAGCAACTTAGGGGGGACAGGGTTTGTTGGGAATGAGCAGTTCTTC. It codes for CASNLGGTGFVGNEQFF.

Only a few counts were recorded for this clonotype. The V gene is TRBV11-3, the J gene TRBJ2-2; possibly TRBD1 for D (6 bases). The V end was cut by 5 bases, the J end by 4 bases, with 11 bases between. CDR3 size: 14 residues. Germline V lookup: CDR1 SGHNT, CDR2 YENEEA. The CDR3 DNA follows: TGTGCCAGCAGCCAGGACAGCCTCACCGGGGAGCTGTTTTTT. Translating it yields CASSQDSLTGELFF. Drawing the rest from reference TRBV11-3 and TRBJ2-2, the complete variable domain is EAGVVQSPRYKIIEKKQPVAFWCNPISGHNTLYWYLQNLGQGPELLIRYENEEAVDDSQLPKDRFSAERLKGVDSTLKIQPAELGDSAVYLCASSQDSLTGELFFGEGSRLTVL.

The rearrangement uses TRBV7-2 and TRBJ1-1; no firm D call. Per germline, CDR1 SGHTA and CDR2 FQGNSA. The CDR3 covers 15 residues. With 8 bases removed from V and 4 bases from J, the gap between germline ends came to 20 bases. CDR3 in DNA: TGTGCCAGCTCCATTTCGATCGTTGGGCGCACTGAAGCTTTCTTT. Its protein product is CASSISIVGRTEAFF. The entire variable domain, with the rest obtained from reference TRBV7-2 and TRBJ1-1, is as follows: GAGVSQSPSNKVTEKGKDVELRCDPISGHTALYWYRQSLGQGLEFLIYFQGNSAPDKSGLPSDRFSAERTGGSVSTLTIQRTQQEDSAVYLCASSISIVGRTEAFFGQGTRLTVV.

This clonotype was picked up many times. This chain joins TRBV28 and TRBJ2-5, with D tentatively TRBD2 (6 bases). Trimming shortened V by 8 bases and J by 5 bases, and 18 bases separated the two germline ends. Germline-derived CDR1 and CDR2 are MDHEN and SYDVKM. The CDR3 extends over 14 amino acids. CDR3 nucleotides: TGTGCCAGCGTTGGGACCGGAGGAGGGGAGACCCAGTACTTC. It yields the protein CASVGTGGGETQYF.

This clonotype was picked up many times. The chain employs TRBV28 and TRBJ2-5; 8 bases align to TRBD2. Germline V gene sequence: CDR1 MDHEN, CDR2 SYDVKM. The CDR3 consists of 16 residues. With V trimmed by 7 bases and J by 5 bases, 15 bases remained unmatched. CDR3 residues: CASTLGGAGASETQYF. CDR3 coding DNA: TGTGCCAGCACCCTGGGAGGAGCGGGAGCTTCGGAGACCCAGTACTTC.

Ten or more counts support this clonotype. This chain joins TRBV7-3 and TRBJ2-3; TRBD2 matches 9 bases. Germline CDR1 reads SGHTA; CDR2 reads FQGTGA. The ends lost 3 bases at V and 5 bases at J; junction bases unmatched: 3. The CDR3 has 14 residues. For the CDR3, the DNA is TGTGCCAGCAGCTTTAGCGGGGGTGTAGATACGCAGTATTTT. Amino acid sequence: CASSFSGGVDTQYF.

This clonotype was recorded many times. The rearrangement joins TRBV20-1 to TRBJ2-1; D uncertain. The germline CDR1 and CDR2 sequences are DFQATT and SNEGSKA (reference sequence). The CDR3 consists of 11 residues. V was clipped by 0 bases and J by 14 bases, with 11 bases between them. Here the CDR3 reads CSARDRRGEFF. The CDR3 bases are TGCAGTGCTAGAGATAGGCGTGGGGAGTTCTTC.

The CDR3 bases are TGCGCCAGCAGCTTGACTAACCATCGAGATACGCAGTATTTT. Its protein product is CASSLTNHRDTQYF. V gene TRBV5-1 combines with J gene TRBJ2-3; no firm D call. Trimming took off 1 base at V and 5 bases at J, with 11 bases between the two ends. The CDR3 has 14 amino acids. Germline CDR1 SGHRS, CDR2 YFSETQ.

This clonotype was found many times. This chain joins TRBV3-1 and TRBJ1-2, with D perhaps matching TRBD1 (6 bases). The germline V gene has CDR1 LGHDT and CDR2 YNNKEL (reference sequence). The CDR3 totals 14 residues. The V gene lost 3 bases and the J gene lost 7 bases, with 15 bases spanning the gap. The CDR3 reads CASSHMDSRLGYTF. Written as DNA, the CDR3 is TGTGCCAGCAGCCATATGGACAGTCGGCTTGGCTACACCTTC.

There are many counts of this clonotype. V gene TRBV29-1 combines with J gene TRBJ1-2; 10 positions match TRBD1. The CDR3 is 13 residues long. V dropped 8 bases and J dropped 7; count of bases not matched to a gene: 10. Germline CDR1 is SQVTM and CDR2 is ANQGSEA. The DNA of the CDR3 is TGCAGCACCTGGGACAGGGGCTTCTCTGGCTACACCTTC. It encodes CSTWDRGFSGYTF.

This clonotype has a handful of counts. V gene TRBV24-1 combines with J gene TRBJ2-1; 9 bases map to TRBD1. V shed 4 bases, J shed 7 bases, and the junction held 13 bases outside the gene matches. This CDR3 is built from 17 residues. Germline lookup yields CDR1 KGHDR and CDR2 SFDVKD. DNA for the CDR3: TGTGCCACCAGTGACTCCGGGACAGGGCGGGGTGGGAATGAGCAGTTCTTC. Translation: CATSDSGTGRGGNEQFF.

This clonotype was recorded at least ten times. CDR3: CASSQEVAGVNEQFF. The DNA of the CDR3 is TGTGCCAGCAGCCAGGAGGTAGCGGGAGTAAATGAGCAGTTCTTC. The rearrangement joins TRBV5-4 to TRBJ2-1, with 9 bases matching TRBD2. Germline CDR1 reads SGHNT; CDR2 reads YYREEE (reference sequence). This CDR3 is built from 15 residues. V trimming: 4 bases; J trimming: 7 bases; junction bases outside the gene matches: 9.

Comment on this clonotype: A read error may be the cause here, since a much bigger clone is one base away. The CDR3 DNA follows: TGTGCCAGCAGTTTATGGGGCGCCGGCCAGAGAGCTTTCTTT. It yields the protein CASSLWGAGQRAFF. The rearrangement links TRBV27 to TRBJ1-1; D might be TRBD1 (5 bases). Germline assignment: CDR1 MNHEY and CDR2 SMNVEV (reference sequence). This CDR3 region has 14 residues. Deletions cut 1 base from V and 10 bases from J, with 16 bases between.

In regard to this clonotype: Because the CDR3 is missing its conserved closing phenylalanine or tryptophan, this is likely a read error. The chain links TRBV18 to TRBJ2-1; TRBD2 aligns across 12 bases. This CDR3 region has 14 residues. Trimming removed 5 bases from V and 7 bases from J; junction bases left unmatched: 3. CDR1 and CDR2 (germline): KGHSH, LQKENI. Here the CDR3 reads CASSGGTSGNEQFS. Written as DNA, the CDR3 is TGTGCCAGCTCAGGAGGGACTAGCGGGAATGAGCAGTTCTCC.

This clonotype was recorded at least ten times. The chain has TRBV27 and TRBJ2-1; D perhaps matches TRBD1 (6 bases). Germline V gene lookup returns CDR1 MNHEY and CDR2 SMNVEV (reference sequence). V was pared by 3 bases and J by 3 bases, with 27 bases between. The CDR3 is 20 residues long. CDR3 coding DNA: TGTGCCAGCAGTTTTCGGCAGGGGTGGGTGGCAACCTACCGCTACAATGAGCAGTTCTTC. Residues: CASSFRQGWVATYRYNEQFF.

This clonotype was observed at least ten times. The V call is TRBV29-1, the J call TRBJ2-7; TRBD1 agrees at 9 bases. With 4 bases clipped from V and 3 bases from J, the junction kept 10 bases outside the gene matches. Germline V CDR1 and CDR2: SQVTM, ANQGSEA. CDR3 length: 15 residues. Here the CDR3 reads CSVAPGTGYNYEQYF. The CDR3 DNA reads TGCAGCGTTGCGCCCGGGACAGGGTACAACTACGAGCAGTACTTC.

The chain has TRBV6-2 or TRBV6-3 and TRBJ1-5; no clear D gene. V lost 2 bases, J lost 4 bases, and 9 bases lay in between. Germline-derived CDR1 and CDR2 are MNHEY and SVGEGT. The CDR3 runs 14 residues. This chain's CDR3 is CASSYGRMNQPQHF. In DNA form, the CDR3 reads TGTGCCAGCAGTTACGGTCGGATGAATCAGCCCCAGCATTTT.

The chain employs TRBV28 and TRBJ2-3; D gene uncertain. The end of the DNA is better explained by TRBJ2-7, so the J call may be wrong. The CDR3 runs to 18 residues. CDR1 MDHEN and CDR2 SYDVKM come from the germline V gene. The CDR3 nucleotides are TGTGCCAGCAGTCCGAATGGGCCTAAACTATTTTACTCCTACGAGCAGTACTTC. Translated, it gives CASSPNGPKLFYSYEQYF.

This clonotype was detected ten times or more. This chain joins TRBV11-2 and TRBJ2-1; 9 bases align to TRBD2. V shed 7 bases and J 5 bases; nucleotides not matched to a gene: 9. The CDR3 consists of 15 residues. CDR1 and CDR2 (germline): SGHAT, FQNNGV. The DNA of the CDR3 is TGTGCCAGCACCCTCGGGGCTAGCGGGAACAATGAGCAGTTCTTC. Residues: CASTLGASGNNEQFF.

This clonotype has a count of ten or more. This chain joins TRBV11-2 and TRBJ2-4, with D possibly matching TRBD1 (6 bases). Looked up from germline, CDR1 is SGHAT and CDR2 is FQNNGV. The V end lost 0 bases, the J end lost 15 bases, and 21 bases lay between the germline ends. CDR3 size: 15 residues. Written as DNA, the CDR3 is TGTGCCAGCAGCTTAGAGTTTCGGACAGTAGGCCAGAGGTACTTC. Its translation: CASSLEFRTVGQRYF.

This clonotype showed up many times. The chain is built from TRBV11-3 and TRBJ2-5, with TRBD1 matching over 7 bases. The J segment lost 1 base and the V segment lost 1 base, leaving 3 bases of the junction unmatched. The CDR3 is 15 amino acids. Germline CDR1 and CDR2: SGHNT and YENEEA. CDR3 loop: CASSLAGTAQETQYF. The CDR3 nucleotides read TGTGCCAGCAGCTTAGCCGGGACAGCCCAAGAGACCCAGTACTTC.

This clonotype has at least ten counts. J is TRBJ1-2 and V is TRBV3-1; maybe TRBD1 (6 bases). The V gene's germline CDR1 is LGHDT and CDR2 YNNKEL (reference sequence). This CDR3 region has 14 residues. V was pared by 4 bases and J by 8 bases, with 17 bases between. The CDR3: CASSPLRGVDGYTF. Written as DNA, the CDR3 is TGTGCCAGCAGCCCCCTGAGGGGGGTAGACGGCTACACCTTC.

This clonotype was recorded many times. The J gene is TRBJ2-7, the V gene TRBV18; 7 bases are a match to TRBD1. The CDR3 runs 14 residues. Germline assignment: CDR1 KGHSH and CDR2 LQKENI. V shed 10 bases, J shed 5 bases, and the junction held 14 bases outside the gene matches. CDR3 nucleotides: TGTGCCACCCGAGGGGACAGCCTCCTTAACGAGCAGTACTTC. Its protein product is CATRGDSLLNEQYF.

This clonotype was observed many times. The chain employs TRBV11-2 and TRBJ2-5; a weak D match, TRBD1 (6 bases). Trimming took 3 bases from V and 3 from J, leaving 26 bases between them. The CDR3 contains 19 residues. CDR1 is SGHAT, CDR2 FQNNGV, per germline. The CDR3 region is CASSFQSNPGRGREETQYF. CDR3 sequence (DNA): TGTGCCAGCAGCTTCCAATCCAACCCGGGAAGGGGGAGAGAAGAGACCCAGTACTTC.